A single sample gave rise to the 27 T cell receptor beta chains below, sequenced in a study of CD8 T cells in ankylosing spondylitis. TCRdb called the 5' RACE reads again in MiXCR, with one record for every CDR3 protein. The sample has about 240,000 distinct CDR3 sequences; less than 10% are singletons. The sequencing input was blood, either unsorted or a sorted T cell fraction (not recorded which). These receptors were obtained from a male donor with ankylosing spondylitis or in good health (not recorded which).

This clonotype was seen ten or more times. J is TRBJ1-5 and V is TRBV20-1, with no clear D. The CDR3 runs 14 residues. Trimming left V 5 bases short and J 3 bases short, with 14 bases between. CDR1 is DFQATT, CDR2 SNEGSKA, per germline (reference sequence). CDR3 DNA sequence: TGCAGTGCTCCGGCCGGCGGCATCAATCAGCCCCAGCATTTT. Translation: CSAPAGGINQPQHF.

This clonotype appeared a few times. The J gene is TRBJ2-7, the V gene TRBV30; 9 nucleotides match TRBD1. Unmatched junction bases numbered 4, after V lost 1 base and J lost 3 bases. Germline loops: CDR1 GTSNPN, CDR2 SVGIG (reference sequence). The CDR3 consists of 14 residues. CDR3 nucleotide sequence: TGTGCCTGGAGTGCCGGGACAGGGCACTACGAGCAGTACTTC. Translated: CAWSAGTGHYEQYF.

The table lists this clonotype with many counts. The gene calls are TRBV25-1 and TRBJ2-3, with 7 bases aligning to TRBD1. Germline V CDR1 and CDR2: MGHDK, SYGVNS. V trimming: 6 bases; J trimming: 3 bases; junction bases outside the gene matches: 6. This CDR3 is built from 14 residues. DNA for the CDR3: TGTGCCAGCAGGAGACAGGGTAGTACAGATACGCAGTATTTT. Translated, it gives CASRRQGSTDTQYF.

This clonotype was counted at least ten times. The chain uses TRBV12-3 or TRBV12-4 and TRBJ2-5, with a possible D match to TRBD2 (5 bases). V shed 7 bases and J shed 5 bases, with 14 bases lying between them. The CDR3 covers 13 residues. The CDR3 region is CASTGLLLETQYF. The DNA of the CDR3 is TGTGCCAGCACCGGACTTCTACTTGAGACCCAGTACTTC.

This clonotype was picked up many times. The rearrangement links TRBV20-1 to TRBJ1-1, with D perhaps matching TRBD1 (5 bases). Trimming took off 3 bases at V and 5 bases at J, with 19 bases between the two ends. Germline V gene data show CDR1 as DFQATT and CDR2 as SNEGSKA (reference sequence). The CDR3 contains 15 residues. CDR3 sequence reads: CSARSRGTLRTEAFF. The CDR3 DNA follows: TGCAGTGCTAGGAGTCGGGGCACATTGAGGACTGAAGCTTTCTTT.

Many counts were recorded for this clonotype. The chain joins TRBV3-1 to TRBJ2-1, with 11 positions matching TRBD2. The CDR3 has 15 residues. CDR1 and CDR2 (germline): LGHDT, YNNKEL (reference sequence). With 4 bases clipped from V and 9 bases from J, the junction kept 8 bases outside the gene matches. The CDR3 sequence: CASSLIAGGTPEQFF. CDR3 DNA: TGTGCCAGCAGCCTAATAGCGGGAGGGACCCCTGAGCAGTTCTTC.

This chain connects TRBV24-1 to TRBJ1-1, with TRBD1 as a possible D gene (5 bases). CDR1 is KGHDR, CDR2 SFDVKD, per germline. There are 12 residues in the CDR3. Deletions cut 2 bases from V and 8 bases from J, with 8 bases between. The CDR3 region has the DNA TGTGCCACCAGTGATTCCCGGACAGAAGCTTTCTTT. Its protein product is CATSDSRTEAFF.

This clonotype was picked up a small number of times. The chain is built from TRBV20-1 and TRBJ2-1; 11 bases fit TRBD2. The CDR3 loop spans 18 amino acids. V was pared by 0 bases and J by 5 bases, with 12 bases of the junction left unmatched. CDR1 is DFQATT, CDR2 SNEGSKA, per germline (reference sequence). As DNA, the CDR3 is TGCAGTGCTAGAGATCTCGAGGTGACTAGCGGGAATAACAATGAGCAGTTCTTC. Translation: CSARDLEVTSGNNNEQFF.

The chain links TRBV7-8 to TRBJ1-1; TRBD1 is a possible D gene (5 bases). The CDR3 length is 14 residues. V was cut by 3 bases and J by 1 base, with 9 bases left in between. In germline, CDR1 is SGHVS, CDR2 FQNEAQ. CDR3 DNA: TGTGCCAGCAGCTTTTACAGGTCGAACACTGAAGCTTTCTTT. It yields the protein CASSFYRSNTEAFF.

In this sample, this clonotype turned up many times. The chain joins TRBV7-2 to TRBJ2-1, with D perhaps TRBD2 (5 bases). V was pared by 1 base and J by 0 bases, with 10 bases between. Germline lookup yields CDR1 SGHTA and CDR2 FQGNSA. CDR3 length: 16 amino acids. CDR3 nucleotides: TGTGCCAGCAGCTTAGGTTTTGGGAGCTCCTACAATGAGCAGTTCTTC. Its protein product is CASSLGFGSSYNEQFF.

This clonotype has at least ten counts. The chain uses TRBV7-2 and TRBJ2-1; 14 nucleotides agree with TRBD2. The J segment lost 2 bases and the V segment lost 4 bases, leaving 4 bases of the junction unmatched. The CDR3 totals 17 residues. Germline lookup yields CDR1 SGHTA and CDR2 FQGNSA. CDR3 DNA sequence: TGTGCCAGCAGCTACGGGGGACTAGCGGGAGCCTACAATGAGCAGTTCTTC. Protein: CASSYGGLAGAYNEQFF.

Turning to this clonotype: A junction end diverges from the germline sequence, so it may reflect a read error. The V gene is TRBV20-1, the J gene TRBJ2-5; the match to TRBD2 covers 7 bases. CDR3 size: 18 residues. The germline V gene has CDR1 DFQATT and CDR2 SNEGSKA (reference sequence). CDR3 protein: CCARLLGGADPLEETQYF. The CDR3 region has the DNA TGCTGTGCTAGACTCCTGGGAGGGGCGGATCCCCTTGAGGAGACCCAGTACTTC.

This clonotype was seen repeatedly, ten times or more. J is TRBJ2-2 and V is TRBV3-1, with D hard to call. This CDR3 region has 11 residues. Trimming left V 8 bases short and J 1 base short, with 2 bases between. CDR1 and CDR2 (germline): LGHDT, YNNKEL (reference sequence). CDR3 protein: CASRNTGELFF. CDR3 in DNA: TGTGCCAGCCGGAACACCGGGGAGCTGTTTTTT.

This clonotype was counted many times. The DNA of the CDR3 is TGTGCCAGTCGGCTGGGCGAGCGAGAGACCCAGTACTTC. Translated: CASRLGERETQYF. The rearrangement links TRBV12-3 or TRBV12-4 to TRBJ2-5; D unresolved. There are 13 residues in the CDR3. V shed 9 bases and J shed 4 bases, with 15 bases lying between them.

This clonotype was counted many times. This chain connects TRBV3-1 to TRBJ1-3; D perhaps matches TRBD1 (5 bases). This CDR3 is built from 17 residues. Germline V gene lookup returns CDR1 LGHDT and CDR2 YNNKEL (reference sequence). V lost 0 bases, J lost 0 bases, and 12 bases lay in between. The CDR3 DNA is TGTGCCAGCAGCCAAGATTTTTTCACAGGCTCTGGAAACACCATATATTTT. Its protein product is CASSQDFFTGSGNTIYF.

The V gene is TRBV2, the J gene TRBJ1-4; weak D call: TRBD1 (5 bases). V was shortened by 5 bases and J by 7 bases, with 14 bases between the two germline ends. This CDR3 region has 14 residues. Germline V gene lookup returns CDR1 SNHLY and CDR2 FYNNEI. Here the CDR3 DNA reads TGTGCCAGCAGTCAGGACATCGCTCTTGAAAAACTGTTTTTT. This sequence encodes CASSQDIALEKLFF.

This clonotype was counted many times. The chain links TRBV12-3 or TRBV12-4 to TRBJ2-1, with D tentatively TRBD1 (6 bases). The CDR3 loop spans 14 amino acids. With 5 bases removed from V and 1 base from J, the gap between germline ends came to 9 bases. The CDR3 spells CASSPRGSYNEQFF. CDR3 in DNA: TGTGCCAGCAGTCCAAGGGGGTCCTACAATGAGCAGTTCTTC.

This clonotype was picked up a small number of times. The chain couples TRBV4-3 to TRBJ1-2, with D perhaps matching TRBD1 (6 bases). There are 17 residues in the CDR3. V lost 0 bases, J lost 1 base, and 15 bases lay in between. CDR1 is LGHNA, CDR2 YSLEER, per germline. CDR3: CASSQDGRQANNYGYTF. The CDR3 nucleotides are TGCGCCAGCAGCCAAGACGGGCGACAGGCGAATAACTATGGCTACACCTTC.

This clonotype was detected many times. V gene TRBV5-1 combines with J gene TRBJ1-1; D might be TRBD1 (5 bases). Germline V gene sequence: CDR1 SGHRS, CDR2 YFSETQ. This CDR3 region has 15 residues. V lost 3 bases, J lost 6 bases, and 18 bases lay in between. Here the CDR3 reads CASSSSQGGVAEAFF. In DNA form, the CDR3 reads TGCGCCAGCAGCTCTTCCCAGGGAGGGGTCGCTGAAGCTTTCTTT.

This clonotype has a count of ten or more. V usage is TRBV19 and J usage is TRBJ1-3; D is ambiguous. Per the germline V gene, CDR1 is LNHDA and CDR2 is SQIVND (reference sequence). The CDR3 runs to 14 residues. Trimming took off 7 bases at V and 4 bases at J, with 14 bases between the two ends. The CDR3 spells CASNPDENGNTIYF. The CDR3 region has the DNA TGTGCCAGTAACCCCGATGAGAACGGAAACACCATATATTTT.

This clonotype appeared many times. J is TRBJ1-2 and V is TRBV20-1; tentatively, D is TRBD1 (5 bases). Between the trimmed V and J ends, which lost 2 bases and 2 bases, there was a span of 12 bases. This CDR3 contains 14 residues. CDR1 DFQATT and CDR2 SNEGSKA come from the germline V gene (reference sequence). CDR3: CSARLGTPNYGYTF. The CDR3 nucleotides are TGCAGTGCTAGACTCGGGACGCCGAACTATGGCTACACCTTC.

The sample holds many counts of this clonotype. This chain uses TRBV12-3 or TRBV12-4 with TRBJ2-7; D is possibly TRBD1 (7 bases). V was cut by 6 bases and J by 6 bases, with 15 bases left in between. The CDR3 length is 13 residues. The CDR3 nucleotides are TGTGCCAGCAGACGCCAGGGGGGCTTCGAGCAGTACTTC. It encodes CASRRQGGFEQYF.

This sequence joins TRBV5-1 and TRBJ1-1; D gene ambiguous. The germline V gene encodes CDR1 SGHRS and CDR2 YFSETQ. The CDR3 consists of 14 residues. Trimming took 2 bases from V and 1 from J, leaving 9 bases between them. For the CDR3, the DNA is TGCGCCAGCAGCTTTCTACAAGCGAACACTGAAGCTTTCTTT. This sequence encodes CASSFLQANTEAFF. Complete variable domain (other parts from reference TRBV5-1 and TRBJ1-1): KAGVTQTPRYLIKTRGQQVTLSCSPISGHRSVSWYQQTPGQGLQFLFEYFSETQRNKGNFPGRFSGRQFSNSRSEMNVSTLELGDSALYLCASSFLQANTEAFFGQGTRLTVV.

At least ten counts were recorded for this clonotype. This rearrangement joins TRBV12-3 or TRBV12-4 to TRBJ2-2; D not certain. The germline V and J ends were trimmed by 7 bases and 6 bases, with 9 bases remaining between them. This CDR3 contains 12 residues. The CDR3 loop reads CASKPNPGELFF. CDR3 sequence (DNA): TGTGCCAGCAAACCAAACCCCGGGGAGCTGTTTTTT.

This clonotype was seen just once. A much larger clonotype is one base distant, so this may be a read error. V gene TRBV20-1 combines with J gene TRBJ1-3, with D unresolved. The CDR3 is 11 residues long. The V gene's germline CDR1 is DFQATT and CDR2 SNEGSKA (reference sequence). In DNA, the CDR3 is TGCAGTGCCGCCTCTGGAAACCCCATATATTTT. It encodes CSAASGNPIYF.

This clonotype was counted at least ten times. The rearrangement links TRBV7-6 to TRBJ1-1; D may be TRBD1 (5 bases). Germline assignment: CDR1 SGHVS and CDR2 FNYEAQ. The CDR3 runs to 16 residues. Between the trimmed V and J ends, which lost 5 bases and 2 bases, there was a span of 18 bases. CDR3 in DNA: TGTGCCAGCAGCCCCTCGCAGCCGGGGCTCAACACTGAAGCTTTCTTT. Protein: CASSPSQPGLNTEAFF.

This clonotype has at least ten counts. The V gene is TRBV19, the J gene TRBJ1-1; a possible D gene is TRBD1 (6 bases). V was pared by 3 bases and J by 12 bases, with 20 bases between. Germline loops: CDR1 LNHDA, CDR2 SQIVND (reference sequence). The length of the CDR3 is 14 residues. The CDR3 region has the DNA TGTGCCAGTAGTATCGGGTCGGGGGCAGGGTGGACTTTCTTT. Translated: CASSIGSGAGWTFF.